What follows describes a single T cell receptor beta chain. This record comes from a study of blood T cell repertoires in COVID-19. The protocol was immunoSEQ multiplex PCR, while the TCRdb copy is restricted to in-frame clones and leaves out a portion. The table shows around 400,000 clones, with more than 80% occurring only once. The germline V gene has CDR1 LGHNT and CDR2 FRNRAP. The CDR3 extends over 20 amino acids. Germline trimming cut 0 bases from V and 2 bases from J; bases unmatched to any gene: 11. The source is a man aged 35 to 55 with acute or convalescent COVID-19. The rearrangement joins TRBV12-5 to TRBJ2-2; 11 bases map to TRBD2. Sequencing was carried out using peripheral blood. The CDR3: CASGLVRGGGTSGNTGELFF. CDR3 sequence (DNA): TGTGCTAGTGGTTTGGTACGCGGGGGAGGGACTAGCGGCAACACCGGGGAGCTGTTTTTT.